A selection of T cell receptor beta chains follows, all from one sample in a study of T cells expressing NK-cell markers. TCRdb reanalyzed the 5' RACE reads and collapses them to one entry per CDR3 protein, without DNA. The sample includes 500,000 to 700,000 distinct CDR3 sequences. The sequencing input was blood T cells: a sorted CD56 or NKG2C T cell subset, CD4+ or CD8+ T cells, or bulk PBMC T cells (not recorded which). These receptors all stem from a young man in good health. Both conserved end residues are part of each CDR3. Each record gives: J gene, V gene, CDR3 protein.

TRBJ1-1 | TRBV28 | CASSSGQTSDTEAFF
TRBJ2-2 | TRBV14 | CASSPQGVPGELFF
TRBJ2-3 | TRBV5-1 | CASSLAASGRADTQYF
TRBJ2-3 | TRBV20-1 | CSATNLGLATDTQYF
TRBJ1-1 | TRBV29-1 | CSADDTRGTEAFF
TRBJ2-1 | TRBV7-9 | CASSPGRDYTHEQFF
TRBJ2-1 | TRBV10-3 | CAILTESNEQFF
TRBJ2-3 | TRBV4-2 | CASSLSAGVLDTQYF
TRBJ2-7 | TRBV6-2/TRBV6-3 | CASSDTSGSSYEQYF
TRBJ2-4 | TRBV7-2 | CASSLGALVGKNIQYF
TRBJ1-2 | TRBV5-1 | CASSHISPGNYGYTF
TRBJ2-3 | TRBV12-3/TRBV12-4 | CASSRPRGLEQDTQYF
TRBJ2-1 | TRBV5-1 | CASSSTGTSYYNEQFF
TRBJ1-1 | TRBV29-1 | CSARVGLNTEAFF
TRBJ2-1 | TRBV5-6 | CASSLRSSREQFF
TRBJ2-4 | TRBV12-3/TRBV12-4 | CASRRDRGLGNIQYF
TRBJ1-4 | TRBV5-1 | CASSLRDSQEKLFF
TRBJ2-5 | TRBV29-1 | CSLYRDAETQYF
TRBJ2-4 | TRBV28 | CASRGAGKNIQYF
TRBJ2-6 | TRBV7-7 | CASSYNRGYKKSGANVLTF
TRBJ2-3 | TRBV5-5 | CASSLAVSLSTDTQYF
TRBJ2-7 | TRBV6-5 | CASKAENYEQYF
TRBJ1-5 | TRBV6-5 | CASSPGQGRQPQHF
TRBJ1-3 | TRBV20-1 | CSVQRGAGNTIYF
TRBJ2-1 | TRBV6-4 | CASSDFLDTRYNEQFF
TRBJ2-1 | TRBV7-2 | CASSSKTGPGSREQFF
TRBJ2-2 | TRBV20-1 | CSARDSNTGELFF
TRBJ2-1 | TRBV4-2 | CASSPGLAGDYFGNEQFF
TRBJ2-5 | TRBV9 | CASSESGAQETQYF
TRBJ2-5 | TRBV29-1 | CSVEGMGARETQYF
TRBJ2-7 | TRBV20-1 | CSARDEGDTHYEQYF
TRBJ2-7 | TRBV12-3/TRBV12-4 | CASSVTGTSGYEQYF
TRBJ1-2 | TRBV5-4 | CASGNPGTGGYTF
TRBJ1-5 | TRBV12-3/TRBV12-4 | CASSYQGVDQPQHF
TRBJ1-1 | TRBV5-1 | CASSLAGGSNTEAFF
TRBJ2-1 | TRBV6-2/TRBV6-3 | CASSSRQGRSYNEQFF
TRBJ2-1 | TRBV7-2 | CASSLLSLAGGQFF
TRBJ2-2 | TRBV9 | CASSVAGGTSTGELFF
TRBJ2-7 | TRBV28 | CASSPLYRGRSGHEQYF
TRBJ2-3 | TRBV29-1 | CSVDGLAGGLGDTQYF
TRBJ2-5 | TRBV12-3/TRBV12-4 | CASSLRPPLQETQYF
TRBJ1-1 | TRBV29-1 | CSVGRGATEAFF
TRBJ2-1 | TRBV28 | CASSLWTGEQFF
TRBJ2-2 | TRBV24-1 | CATSDWPRTSGAGELFF
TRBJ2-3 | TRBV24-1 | CATSGTETDTQYF
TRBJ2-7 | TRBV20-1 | CSASDRVVSYEQYF
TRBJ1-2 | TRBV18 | CASSPKTGLFGYTF
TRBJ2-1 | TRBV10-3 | CAISTSGKKDEQFF
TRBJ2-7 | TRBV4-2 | CASSQDETSGRYEQYF
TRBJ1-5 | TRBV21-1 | CASSKEGTGSNQPQHF
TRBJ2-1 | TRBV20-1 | CSAHTNTVYNEQFF
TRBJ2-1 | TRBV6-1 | CASRRMIASVNEQFF
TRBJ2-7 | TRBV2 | CASSDQGVPYEQYF